These 18 T cell receptor beta chains were all obtained from the same sample, sequenced in a study of early T cells in non-severe SARS-CoV-2 infection. TCRdb fed the 5' RACE reads into MiXCR, producing one record per CDR3 protein. The repertoire holds some 100,000 distinct CDR3 sequences, with about 15% as singletons. Input material: whole blood. These TCRs come from an adult who was a healthcare worker with PCR-confirmed SARS-CoV-2 infection or an uninfected control (not recorded which).

This sequence joins TRBV19 and TRBJ2-7; 10 bases are a match to TRBD1. V was clipped by 5 bases and J by 2 bases; unmatched bases: 6. The length of the CDR3 is 15 residues. Germline values: CDR1 LNHDA, CDR2 SQIVND (reference sequence). The CDR3 bases are TGTGCCAGTAGTCCCGGACAGGGGGGCACCTACGAGCAGTACGTC. Protein: CASSPGQGGTYEQYV.

This chain links TRBV12-3 or TRBV12-4 with TRBJ2-2, with 8 positions matching TRBD2. The J segment lost 4 bases and the V segment lost 5 bases, leaving 18 bases of the junction unmatched. The CDR3 totals 19 residues. CDR3 DNA: TGTGCCAGCAGTGGGCCGGAGAGCGGGGGACCTCGGGGCACCGGGGAGCTGTTTTTT. Protein: CASSGPESGGPRGTGELFF.

This rearrangement joins TRBV10-3 to TRBJ1-1; a weak D match, TRBD1 (5 bases). V lost 6 bases and J lost 2, with 10 bases in between. Germline V gene lookup returns CDR1 ENHRY and CDR2 SYGVKD. CDR3 size: 13 residues. The CDR3 sequence is CAIRTGTNTEAFF. CDR3 nucleotide sequence: TGTGCCATCAGAACAGGTACTAACACTGAAGCTTTCTTT.

This clonotype has just a few counts. The chain is built from TRBV3-1 and TRBJ2-4, with D unresolved. CDR1 LGHDT and CDR2 YNNKEL come from the germline V gene (reference sequence). V lost 2 bases and J lost 0, with 8 bases in between. CDR3 length equals 15 residues. CDR3: CASSQTTVAKNIQYF. CDR3 coding DNA: TGTGCCAGCAGCCAAACTACTGTAGCCAAAAACATTCAGTACTTC. The entire variable domain, with the rest obtained from reference TRBV3-1 and TRBJ2-4, is as follows: DTAVSQTPKYLVTQMGNDKSIKCEQNLGHDTMYWYKQDSKKFLKIMFSYNNKELIINETVPNRFSPKSPDKAHLNLHINSLELGDSAVYFCASSQTTVAKNIQYFGAGTRLSVL.

The chain couples TRBV10-3 to TRBJ2-1; D may correspond to TRBD1 or TRBD2 (6 bases each). Germline V gene data show CDR1 as ENHRY and CDR2 as SYGVKD. The CDR3 runs 12 residues. Trimming stripped 4 bases from V and 10 bases from J, with 11 bases between. The CDR3, as DNA: TGTGCCATCAGTGGCGGGACACCCGAGCAGTTCTTC. Translation: CAISGGTPEQFF.

A word on this clonotype: Possible read error: a much larger clone is one base away. V usage is TRBV18 and J usage is TRBJ2-2; D ambiguous. This CDR3 region has 14 residues. Trimming removed 3 bases at V and 0 bases at J, with 5 bases between. Germline CDR1 reads KGHSH; CDR2 reads LQKENI. CDR3 loop: CASSPQSNTGELFF. Here the CDR3 DNA reads TGTGCCAGCTCACCTCAATCGAACACCGGGGAGCTGTTTTTT.

V usage is TRBV11-1 and J usage is TRBJ2-5; the match to TRBD2 covers 8 bases. Losses at the gene ends were 1 base for V and 3 bases for J; bases not matched to a gene: 4. CDR3 length: 15 amino acids. Germline values: CDR1 SGHAT, CDR2 FQDESV (reference sequence). CDR3 sequence (DNA): TGTGCCAGCAGCTTAGGACCGGGACTAGAAGAGACCCAGTACTTC. It translates to CASSLGPGLEETQYF.

In this sample, this clonotype turned up a few times. The V and J genes are TRBV5-4 and TRBJ2-7, with D possibly matching TRBD2 (7 bases). The germline CDR1 and CDR2 sequences are SGHNT and YYREEE (reference sequence). V was pared by 0 bases and J by 6 bases, with 16 bases between. The CDR3 is made up of 15 amino acids. The CDR3 sequence is CASSLAGGAEGEQYV. The CDR3 coding sequence is TGTGCCAGCAGCTTGGCTGGGGGGGCTGAAGGCGAGCAGTACGTC.

The sample holds a few counts of this clonotype. The CDR3 DNA reads TGTGCCAGCAGCCAAGAAAGGGGGCGGAAACTGTTTTTT. This encodes CASSQERGRKLFF. The J gene is TRBJ1-4, the V gene TRBV3-1, with 7 bases that match TRBD1. V shed 0 bases, J shed 11 bases, and the junction held 3 bases outside the gene matches. CDR3 length: 13 residues. CDR1 and CDR2 (germline): LGHDT, YNNKEL (reference sequence).

This clonotype was recorded at least ten times. The V and J genes are TRBV7-3 and TRBJ2-2, with D tentatively TRBD1 (6 bases). V lost 0 bases and J 6 bases, leaving 14 bases between the germline ends. The CDR3 is made up of 16 amino acids. CDR1 SGHTA and CDR2 FQGTGA come from the germline V gene. This CDR3 is CASSLTSRGHSGELFF. Written as DNA, the CDR3 is TGTGCCAGCAGCTTAACATCTCGGGGACACTCCGGGGAGCTGTTTTTT.

The chain combines TRBV5-6 with TRBJ1-3; D is unclear. With 0 bases removed from V and 0 bases from J, the gap between germline ends came to 19 bases. Germline loops: CDR1 SGHDT, CDR2 YYEEEE. The CDR3 length is 19 residues. CDR3: CASSLARNAAALSGNTIYF. Here the CDR3 DNA reads TGTGCCAGCAGCTTGGCCAGGAACGCCGCTGCTCTCTCTGGAAACACCATATATTTT.

The CDR3 here is CASSGQVPGQPQHF. The DNA of the CDR3 is TGTGCCAGCAGTGGACAGGTTCCAGGTCAGCCCCAGCATTTT. The rearrangement joins TRBV2 to TRBJ1-5, with D maybe TRBD1 (6 bases). Germline assignment: CDR1 SNHLY and CDR2 FYNNEI. Trimming shortened V by 4 bases and J by 6 bases, and 13 bases separated the two germline ends. CDR3 length equals 14 residues.

This clonotype has more than one count but fewer than ten. The chain has TRBV4-2 and TRBJ2-5; unclear D gene. Deletions cut 1 base from V and 3 bases from J, with 9 bases between. There are 14 residues in the CDR3. From germline, CDR1 is LGHNA and CDR2 YNFKEQ. The CDR3 protein is CASSQGLGKETQYF. Written as DNA, the CDR3 is TGTGCCAGCAGCCAAGGACTGGGGAAAGAGACCCAGTACTTC.

This clonotype was seen ten or more times. CDR3 in amino acids: CASSSQGSNQPQHF. DNA of the CDR3: TGTGCCAGCAGCTCACAGGGGAGCAATCAGCCCCAGCATTTT. The chain carries TRBV7-2 and TRBJ1-5; 7 nucleotides agree with TRBD1. Looked up from germline, CDR1 is SGHTA and CDR2 is FQGNSA. CDR3 length: 14 amino acids. V lost 4 bases and J lost 1; bases outside the gene matches: 1. Together with reference TRBV7-2 and TRBJ1-5, the CDR3 gives the full variable domain: GAGVSQSPSNKVTEKGKDVELRCDPISGHTALYWYRQSLGQGLEFLIYFQGNSAPDKSGLPSDRFSAERTGGSVSTLTIQRTQQEDSAVYLCASSSQGSNQPQHFGDGTRLSIL.

This clonotype was recorded at least ten times. This sequence joins TRBV29-1 and TRBJ2-1; no clear D. Germline V gives CDR1 SQVTM, CDR2 ANQGSEA. The CDR3 has 13 amino acids. V was trimmed by 4 bases and J by 0 bases, leaving 7 bases between them. The CDR3 DNA follows: TGCAGCGTTGCCACGACCTCCTACAATGAGCAGTTCTTC. This translates into CSVATTSYNEQFF.

In this sample, this clonotype turned up a few times. The chain employs TRBV30 and TRBJ1-2; TRBD1 might be the D (6 bases). Germline CDR1 GTSNPN, CDR2 SVGIG (reference sequence). CDR3 length equals 14 residues. V was pared by 4 bases and J by 0 bases, with 12 bases between. The CDR3 sequence is CAWTLKGANYGYTF. In nucleotides, the CDR3 is TGTGCCTGGACCCTAAAGGGGGCTAACTATGGCTACACCTTC.

This clonotype showed up just a few times. The gene calls are TRBV12-3 or TRBV12-4 and TRBJ1-6; D remains unclear. V shed 2 bases and J shed 11 bases, with 10 bases lying between them. The CDR3 runs to 13 residues. The CDR3 DNA is TGTGCCAGCAGTTTATTGGAGAGAACACCCCTCCACTTT. Translation gives CASSLLERTPLHF.

This clonotype was seen repeatedly, ten times or more. The CDR3 here is CASSHSGHDNEQFF. DNA for the CDR3: TGTGCCAGCAGCCATTCGGGACACGACAATGAGCAGTTCTTC. This chain uses TRBV7-3 with TRBJ2-1; a weak D match, TRBD1 (6 bases). V lost 5 bases to trimming and J lost 5 bases, with 13 bases between them. The CDR3 totals 14 residues. Germline V lookup: CDR1 SGHTA, CDR2 FQGTGA.